Shown below are 14 T cell receptor beta chains from a single sample sequenced in a study of STAT5B mutations in CD4+ large granular lymphocyte leukemia. Repertoires were generated with immunoSEQ multiplex PCR, while TCRdb's copy carries only in-frame clones and drops some. The sample comprises tens of thousands of clones, 65% to 85% of which are singletons, and just under 0.35% rests with the top ten. The specimen was CD4+ T cells from blood buffy coats. The receptors here all came from a human donor in good health.

The chain carries TRBV7-3 and TRBJ1-1, with D perhaps TRBD1 (6 bases). The CDR3 loop spans 15 amino acids. Germline values: CDR1 SGHTA, CDR2 FQGTGA. The V end lost 5 bases, the J end lost 3 bases, and 16 bases lay between the germline ends. The CDR3 region is CASSPGQIRDTEAFF. The CDR3, as DNA: TGTGCCAGCAGCCCAGGACAGATTCGGGACACTGAAGCTTTCTTT.

In the case of this clone: A read error may produce the germline difference seen at one junction end. V gene TRBV6-5 combines with J gene TRBJ2-5, with D perhaps matching TRBD1 (6 bases). The germline CDR1 and CDR2 sequences are MNHEY and SVGAGI. The CDR3 runs to 15 residues. The CDR3 loop reads CATSYQGWGQETQYF. In DNA form, the CDR3 reads TGTGCCACCAGTTATCAGGGGTGGGGGCAAGAGACCCAGTACTTC.

Here the CDR3 reads CASSVDFGDPAYNEQFF. In DNA, the CDR3 is TGTGCCAGCAGCGTAGATTTCGGAGACCCAGCCTACAATGAGCAGTTCTTC. J is TRBJ2-1 and V is TRBV9; D unresolved. Germline CDR1 and CDR2: SGDLS and YYNGEE. V lost 0 bases to trimming and J lost 2 bases, with 15 bases between them. This CDR3 is 17 amino acids long.

The rearrangement joins TRBV10-2 to TRBJ2-3; maybe TRBD2 (6 bases). Trimming stripped 8 bases from V and 4 bases from J, with 16 bases between. The CDR3 spans 14 residues. CDR1 is WSHSY, CDR2 SAAADI, per germline. CDR3 loop: CASLPGSHADTQYF. The DNA for the CDR3 is TGCGCCAGCCTACCCGGGAGTCACGCAGATACGCAGTATTTT.

Remarks on this clone: A junction boundary mismatches the germline segment, possibly from a read error. V usage is TRBV9 and J usage is TRBJ1-1; 7 positions match TRBD1. The germline V gene encodes CDR1 SGDLS and CDR2 YYNGEE. The CDR3 runs 13 residues. CDR3 DNA: TGTGCCAGCAGCGTGACAGGGAACGCTGAAGCTTTCTTT. Protein sequence: CASSVTGNAEAFF.

The rearrangement uses TRBV5-4 and TRBJ1-3, with D maybe TRBD1 (5 bases). The CDR3 has 15 residues. Trimming left V 4 bases short and J 0 bases short, with 11 bases between. Germline V gene lookup returns CDR1 SGHNT and CDR2 YYREEE (reference sequence). The CDR3: CASSQGRASGNTIYF. The DNA of the CDR3 is TGTGCCAGCAGCCAGGGTAGGGCCTCTGGAAACACCATATATTTT.

Concerning this clone: Other DNA sequences in this specimen translate into the identical CDR3. The V gene is TRBV6-6, the J gene TRBJ2-7, with TRBD1 matching 11 bases. This CDR3 comprises 15 residues. CDR1 MNHNY and CDR2 SVGAGI come from the germline V gene (reference sequence). After removal of 6 bases from V and 6 bases from J, the junction contained 10 bases not matched to a gene. CDR3 in amino acids: CASRSLGQGDPEQYF. CDR3 coding DNA: TGTGCCAGCAGATCGCTGGGACAGGGGGATCCCGAGCAGTACTTC.

The chain has TRBV19 and TRBJ1-4, with unresolved D. V lost 3 bases and J 8 bases, leaving 13 bases between the germline ends. CDR1 LNHDA and CDR2 SQIVND come from the germline V gene (reference sequence). The length of the CDR3 is 14 residues. The CDR3 reads CASSMRHPWEKLFF. The CDR3, as DNA: TGTGCCAGTAGTATGAGGCACCCGTGGGAAAAACTGTTTTTT.

The chain joins TRBV19 to TRBJ1-1; D ambiguous. V gave up 5 bases and J gave up 4 bases, with 17 bases separating them. Germline loops: CDR1 LNHDA, CDR2 SQIVND (reference sequence). The CDR3 is 15 residues long. CDR3 nucleotides: TGTGCCAGTAGTCCAGGCCCTCGCGGGGTCACTGAAGCTTTCTTT. Its protein product is CASSPGPRGVTEAFF.

The genes are TRBV18 and TRBJ2-2; tentatively, D is TRBD1 (6 bases). The CDR3 is made up of 15 amino acids. V lost 5 bases and J 0 bases, leaving 10 bases between the germline ends. Per germline, CDR1 KGHSH and CDR2 LQKENI. The CDR3: CASSAHRANTGELFF. The CDR3 DNA sequence: TGTGCCAGCTCAGCTCACAGGGCGAACACCGGGGAGCTGTTTTTT.

This clone appeared a few times. The V and J genes are TRBV2 and TRBJ2-7; possible D gene TRBD1, 5 bases. CDR1 SNHLY and CDR2 FYNNEI come from the germline V gene. The CDR3 length is 15 residues. With 1 base removed from V and 2 bases from J, the gap between germline ends came to 12 bases. CDR3 sequence (DNA): TGTGCCAGCAGTGAAGGGGGCACAAGGACCTACGAGCAGTACTTC. This sequence encodes CASSEGGTRTYEQYF.

The CDR3 bases are TGTGCCAGCAGCGTGTGGGACTCAAACTATGGCTACACCTTC. Amino acid sequence: CASSVWDSNYGYTF. V gene TRBV9 combines with J gene TRBJ1-2; TRBD1 might be the D (5 bases). V lost 2 bases, J lost 2 bases, and 10 bases lay in between. Germline V gene sequence: CDR1 SGDLS, CDR2 YYNGEE. The CDR3 is made up of 14 amino acids.

This chain links TRBV5-3 with TRBJ1-5, with a weak D call TRBD1 (5 bases). TRBV5-3 carries the ORF label, with uncertain function. The CDR3 contains 20 residues. Trimming left V 0 bases short and J 1 base short, with 23 bases between. The CDR3 sequence: CARSLGGGIDGGESNQPQHF. CDR3 DNA: TGTGCCAGAAGCTTGGGGGGAGGAATAGACGGGGGGGAAAGCAATCAGCCCCAGCATTTT.

The CDR3 region has the DNA TGTGCCAGCTCACCACGCGTGGGGCGGGATCTTAACTATGGCTACACCTTC. As protein: CASSPRVGRDLNYGYTF. This sequence joins TRBV18 and TRBJ1-2; D perhaps matches TRBD1 (5 bases). V was pared by 1 base and J by 1 base, with 16 bases between. Germline CDR1 and CDR2: KGHSH and LQKENI. The CDR3 contains 17 residues. Using reference TRBV18 and TRBJ1-2 for the parts outside the CDR3, the full variable domain is NAGVMQNPRHLVRRRGQEARLRCSPMKGHSHVYWYRQLPEEGLKFMVYLQKENIIDESGMPKERFSAEFPKEGPSILRIQQVVRGDSAAYFCASSPRVGRDLNYGYTFGSGTRLTVV.